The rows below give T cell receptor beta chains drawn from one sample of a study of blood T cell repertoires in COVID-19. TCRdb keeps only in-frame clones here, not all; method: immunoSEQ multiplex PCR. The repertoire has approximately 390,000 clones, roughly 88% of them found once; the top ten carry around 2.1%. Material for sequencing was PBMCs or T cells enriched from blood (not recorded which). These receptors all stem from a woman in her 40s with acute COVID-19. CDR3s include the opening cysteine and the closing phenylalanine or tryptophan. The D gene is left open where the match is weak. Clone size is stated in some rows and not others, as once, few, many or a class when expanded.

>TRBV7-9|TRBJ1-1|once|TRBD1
CASSPSPGQANTEAFF
TGTGCCAGCAGCCCAAGCCCGGGACAGGCGAACACTGAAGCTTTCTTT
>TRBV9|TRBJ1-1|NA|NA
CASSVGDSSRGTEAFF
TGTGCCAGCAGCGTAGGGGACTCTTCTCGGGGCACTGAAGCTTTCTTT
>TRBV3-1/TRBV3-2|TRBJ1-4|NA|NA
CASSQFFNEKLFF
TGTGCCAGCAGCCAATTCTTCAATGAAAAACTGTTTTTT
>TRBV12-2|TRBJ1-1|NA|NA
CASRRKGALTEAFF
TGTGCAAGTCGCCGAAAGGGGGCGCTCACTGAAGCTTTCTTT
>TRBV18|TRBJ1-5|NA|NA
CASSPSEDQPQHF
TGTGCCAGCTCACCCTCCGAGGATCAGCCCCAGCATTTT
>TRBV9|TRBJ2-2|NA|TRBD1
CASSATGTRGGELFF
TGTGCCAGCAGCGCCACCGGGACCAGGGGGGGGGAGCTGTTTTTT
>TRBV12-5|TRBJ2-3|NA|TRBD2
CASGLDGTSGLDTQYF
TGTGCTAGTGGTTTGGACGGGACTAGCGGGTTAGATACGCAGTATTTT
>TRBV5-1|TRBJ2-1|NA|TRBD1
CASSSGQGYHNEQFF
TGCGCCAGCAGTTCGGGACAGGGTTACCACAATGAGCAGTTCTTC
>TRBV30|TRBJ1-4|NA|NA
CAWSDEPGNEKLFF
TGTGCCTGGAGTGACGAACCGGGGAATGAAAAACTGTTTTTT
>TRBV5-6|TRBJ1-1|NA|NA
CASSFSRWNTEAFF
TGTGCCAGCAGCTTTTCCCGTTGGAACACTGAAGCTTTCTTT
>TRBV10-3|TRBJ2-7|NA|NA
CAISEVPPREAEQYF
TGTGCCATCAGTGAGGTCCCCCCAAGGGAGGCCGAGCAGTACTTC
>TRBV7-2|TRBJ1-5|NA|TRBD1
CASSYAGTASQPQHF
TGTGCCAGCAGCTACGCCGGGACAGCGTCTCAGCCCCAGCATTTT
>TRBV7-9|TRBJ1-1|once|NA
CASSLGLRQLMNTEAFF
TGTGCCAGCAGCTTAGGGCTCCGACAGCTTATGAACACTGAAGCTTTCTTT
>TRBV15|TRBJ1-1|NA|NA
CATSRGGAITEAFF
TGTGCCACCAGCAGAGGTGGGGCTATCACTGAAGCTTTCTTT
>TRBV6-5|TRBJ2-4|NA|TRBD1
CASSSGQGDKNIQYF
TGTGCCAGCAGTTCCGGACAGGGGGACAAAAACATTCAGTACTTC
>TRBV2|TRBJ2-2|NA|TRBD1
CASSDSGTEGGELFF
TGTGCCAGCAGTGATTCCGGGACAGAGGGCGGGGAGCTGTTTTTT
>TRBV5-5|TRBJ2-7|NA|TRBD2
CASSLGGGVSYEQYF
TGTGCCAGCAGCTTGGGTGGGGGGGTGTCCTACGAGCAGTACTTC
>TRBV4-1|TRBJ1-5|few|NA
CASSPISNQPQHF
TGCGCCAGCAGCCCCATTAGCAATCAGCCCCAGCATTTT
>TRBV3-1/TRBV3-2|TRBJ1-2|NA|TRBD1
CASSQAYSDREAGYTF
TGTGCCAGCAGCCAAGCCTACTCTGACAGGGAGGCTGGCTACACCTTC
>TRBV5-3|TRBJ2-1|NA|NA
CARSLAGPQFF
TGTGCCAGAAGCTTAGCGGGTCCACAGTTCTTC
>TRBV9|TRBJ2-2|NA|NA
CASSAGLGNTGELFF
TGTGCCAGCAGCGCAGGGTTGGGGAACACCGGGGAGCTGTTTTTT
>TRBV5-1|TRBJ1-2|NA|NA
CASSSPHQGNGYTF
TGCGCCAGCAGCTCCCCCCATCAGGGGAACGGCTACACCTTC
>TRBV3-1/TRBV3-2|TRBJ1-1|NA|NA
CASSLVRGEAFF
TGTGCCAGCAGCCTTGTAAGGGGTGAAGCTTTCTTT
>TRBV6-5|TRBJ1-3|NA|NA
CASSYSPRASGNTIYF
TGTGCCAGCAGTTACTCACCCAGGGCCTCTGGAAACACCATATATTTT
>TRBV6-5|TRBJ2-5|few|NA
CASSYRRETQYF
TGTGCCAGCAGTTACAGGAGAGAGACCCAGTACTTC
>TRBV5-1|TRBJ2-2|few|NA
CASSLDRALTGELFF
TGCGCCAGCAGCTTGGACAGGGCGCTCACCGGGGAGCTGTTTTTT
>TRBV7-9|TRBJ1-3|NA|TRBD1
CASSHDRVVSGNTIYF
TGTGCCAGCAGCCATGACAGGGTTGTATCTGGAAACACCATATATTTT
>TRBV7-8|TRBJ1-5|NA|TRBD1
CASSARSIRTGGMDQPQHF
TGTGCCAGCAGCGCCCGTTCAATCCGGACAGGGGGTATGGATCAGCCCCAGCATTTT
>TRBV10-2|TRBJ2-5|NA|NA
CASSVGRGAGETQYF
TGCGCCAGCAGTGTGGGCCGGGGGGCGGGGGAGACCCAGTACTTC
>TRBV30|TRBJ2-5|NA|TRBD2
CAWSVPWIAGGSETQYF
TGTGCCTGGAGTGTACCTTGGATAGCGGGGGGATCGGAGACCCAGTACTTC
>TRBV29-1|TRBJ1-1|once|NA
CSVRQATEAFF
TGCAGCGTTAGACAGGCCACTGAAGCTTTCTTT
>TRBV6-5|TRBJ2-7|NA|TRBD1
CASSYRDRVYEQYF
TGTGCCAGCAGTTACCGGGACAGGGTCTACGAGCAGTACTTC
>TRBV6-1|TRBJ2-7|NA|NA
CASSEVGTLTERYF
TGTGCCAGCAGTGAAGTGGGGACACTTACGGAGAGGTACTTC
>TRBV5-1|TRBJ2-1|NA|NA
CASNIGGNNEQFF
TGCGCCAGCAACATTGGAGGTAACAATGAGCAGTTCTTC
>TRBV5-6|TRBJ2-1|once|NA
CASIRQSSYNEQFF
TGTGCCAGCATTCGACAGAGCTCCTACAATGAGCAGTTCTTC
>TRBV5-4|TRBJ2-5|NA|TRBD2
CASSFRGGPETQYF
TGTGCCAGCAGCTTCCGCGGGGGGCCAGAGACCCAGTACTTC
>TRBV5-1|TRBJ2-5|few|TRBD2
CASRPGLAGEYQETQYF
TGCGCCAGCAGGCCGGGACTAGCGGGGGAGTACCAAGAGACCCAGTACTTC
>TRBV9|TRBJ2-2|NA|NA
CASSADTGELFF
TGTGCCAGCAGCGCAGACACCGGGGAGCTGTTTTTT
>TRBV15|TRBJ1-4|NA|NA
CATSIGGDNEKLFF
TGTGCCACCAGCATTGGGGGGGATAATGAAAAACTGTTTTTT
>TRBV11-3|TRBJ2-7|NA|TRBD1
CASSLDRVSSEQYF
TGTGCCAGCAGCTTGGACAGGGTGAGCTCCGAGCAGTACTTC
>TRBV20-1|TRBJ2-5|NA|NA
CSASSSGETQYF
TGCAGTGCTAGTTCGAGCGGAGAGACCCAGTACTTC
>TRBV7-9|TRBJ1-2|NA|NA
CASSVGQLSGYTF
TGTGCCAGCAGCGTGGGACAATTGAGCGGCTACACCTTC
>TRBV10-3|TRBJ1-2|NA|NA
CAISESGSPRGDYGYTF
TGTGCCATCAGTGAGTCTGGTTCTCCACGGGGAGACTATGGCTACACCTTC
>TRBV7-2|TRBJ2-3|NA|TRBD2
CASSLRGGGDPTDTQYF
TGTGCCAGCAGCTTAAGAGGTGGGGGGGACCCCACAGATACGCAGTATTTT
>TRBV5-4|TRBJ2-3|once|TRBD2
CASSRGLASTDTQYF
TGTGCCAGCAGCCGGGGACTAGCCAGCACAGATACGCAGTATTTT
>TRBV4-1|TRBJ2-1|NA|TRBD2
CASSPLGGGYNEQFF
TGCGCCAGCAGTCCCCTCGGCGGGGGATACAATGAGCAGTTCTTC
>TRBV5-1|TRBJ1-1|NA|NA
CASSTHFGNTEAFF
TGCGCCAGCAGCACCCATTTCGGGAACACTGAAGCTTTCTTT
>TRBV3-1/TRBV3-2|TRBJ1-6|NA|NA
CASSQGVLRGSYNSPLHF
TGTGCCAGCAGCCAAGGGGTGCTTCGGGGCTCCTATAATTCACCCCTCCACTTT
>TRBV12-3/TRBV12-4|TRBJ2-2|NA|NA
CASTPNTGELFF
TGTGCCAGCACTCCCAACACCGGGGAGCTGTTTTTT
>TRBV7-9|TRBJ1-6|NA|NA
CASSLGRPLATHNSPLHF
TGTGCCAGCAGCTTAGGCAGGCCCCTTGCGACGCATAATTCACCCCTCCACTTT
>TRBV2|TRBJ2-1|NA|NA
CARQGGYNEQFF
TGTGCCAGACAGGGTGGCTACAATGAGCAGTTCTTC